Listed below are T cell receptor beta chains from one sample, sequenced in a study of STAT3 mutations in large granular lymphocyte leukemia. Measured with immunoSEQ multiplex PCR; TCRdb has only the in-frame clones, and not every one. The repertoire holds over 10,000 clones, with 65% to 85% as singletons. Specimen: peripheral blood mononuclear cells. The receptors originated from a man in his 60s with T-cell large granular lymphocyte leukemia. Some clones in this sample may be carry-over from other donors' samples. Each CDR3 is given with its conserved first and last residue. D genes are given only for firm matches. Not all rows give a size; the values are once, few, many and, for expanded clones, a class.

j_call	v_call	d_call	clone_size	cdr3_aa	cdr3_nt
TRBJ2-2	TRBV5-4	-	-	CASSSGRSDTGELFF	TGTGCCAGCAGCTCGGGACGAAGCGACACCGGGGAGCTGTTTTTT
TRBJ1-1	TRBV29-1	-	-	CSVEEQPNTEAFF	TGCAGCGTTGAAGAACAGCCGAACACTGAAGCTTTCTTT
TRBJ1-5	TRBV28	-	once	CASSSGDRNQPQHF	TGTGCCAGCAGTTCGGGTGACAGAAATCAGCCCCAGCATTTT
TRBJ2-5	TRBV9	-	-	CATQGTQYF	TGTGCCACCCAGGGGACCCAGTACTTC
TRBJ2-7	TRBV7-8	TRBD2	medium-sized	CASSLGVAGLYEQYF	TGTGCCAGCAGCTTAGGGGTAGCGGGCCTCTACGAGCAGTACTTC
TRBJ2-7	TRBV11-3	TRBD1	-	CASSPTGDEQYF	TGTGCCAGCAGCCCGACAGGGGACGAGCAGTACTTC
TRBJ1-2	TRBV29-1	-	-	CSVESFYGYTF	TGCAGCGTTGAGTCCTTCTATGGCTACACCTTC
TRBJ2-2	TRBV7-2	TRBD2	-	CASSLSLAGNTGELFF	TGTGCCAGCAGCTTAAGTCTAGCGGGCAACACCGGGGAGCTGTTTTTT
TRBJ2-7	TRBV5-1	TRBD1	once	CASSLQGQGTSEQYF	TGCGCCAGCAGCCTCCAGGGACAGGGAACGAGCGAGCAGTACTTC
TRBJ2-7	TRBV5-6	-	-	CASSWGLLASYEQYF	TGTGCCAGCAGCTGGGGGTTATTGGCCTCCTACGAGCAGTACTTC
TRBJ2-1	TRBV4-3	-	once	CASSPGSFWGYDEQFF	TGCGCCAGCAGCCCCGGATCCTTTTGGGGCTATGATGAGCAGTTCTTC
TRBJ2-2	TRBV19	-	-	CASSIPRGGSGELFF	TGTGCCAGTAGTATCCCTCGGGGCGGATCCGGGGAGCTGTTTTTT
TRBJ2-3	TRBV11-3	TRBD2	-	CASSFGGYADTQYF	TGTGCCAGCAGCTTCGGGGGGTACGCAGATACGCAGTATTTT
TRBJ2-5	TRBV6-1	-	-	CASRTRETQYF	TGTGCCAGTAGAACGCGCGAGACCCAGTACTTC
TRBJ2-7	TRBV19	TRBD2	-	CASSSLPGLASYEQYF	TGTGCCAGTAGTAGCCTTCCGGGACTAGCGTCCTACGAGCAGTACTTC
TRBJ2-3	TRBV6-6	-	-	CASSPPGLRTDTQYF	TGTGCCAGCAGTCCTCCGGGACTCCGCACAGATACGCAGTATTTT
TRBJ1-5	TRBV19	-	-	CASSVMVAGNQPQHF	TGTGCCAGTAGTGTGATGGTTGCAGGGAATCAGCCCCAGCATTTT
TRBJ2-3	TRBV30	TRBD2	-	CAWSGGPTSGRDTQYF	TGTGCCTGGAGTGGGGGTCCAACTAGCGGGAGGGATACGCAGTATTTT
TRBJ1-5	TRBV6-5	-	-	CASSYGSGGDQPQHF	TGTGCCAGCAGTTACGGTTCGGGTGGGGATCAGCCCCAGCATTTT
TRBJ2-1	TRBV5-1	-	-	CASSSLGGNEQFF	TGCGCCAGCAGCTCTTTAGGGGGCAATGAGCAGTTCTTC
TRBJ1-2	TRBV7-2	TRBD1	-	CASSASPATGNTF	TGTGCCAGCAGCGCCAGTCCCGCGACAGGGAACACCTTC
TRBJ1-2	TRBV30	TRBD1	-	CAWSVGTGGNYGYTF	TGTGCCTGGAGTGTAGGGACAGGGGGGAACTATGGCTACACCTTC
TRBJ1-1	TRBV11-2	-	-	CASSLEFSEAFF	TGTGCCAGCAGCTTAGAGTTCAGTGAAGCTTTCTTT
TRBJ2-7	TRBV4-2	-	-	CASSRGTDYEQYF	TGTGCCAGCAGCCGCGGGACGGACTACGAGCAGTACTTC
TRBJ2-2	TRBV11-3	-	-	CASSRVPGELFF	TGTGCCAGCAGCCGCGTGCCCGGGGAGCTGTTTTTT
TRBJ1-1	TRBV7-9	TRBD1	-	CASSLLGQGAGNTEAFF	TGTGCCAGCAGCTTACTTGGACAGGGGGCAGGGAACACTGAAGCTTTCTTT
TRBJ2-2	TRBV7-2	-	-	CASRPGLNTGELFF	TGTGCCAGCAGGCCGGGACTGAACACCGGGGAGCTGTTTTTT
TRBJ2-2	TRBV27	-	-	CASTPLGLPPDTGELFF	TGTGCCAGCACCCCCCTAGGTCTCCCCCCGGACACCGGGGAGCTGTTTTTT
TRBJ2-1	TRBV7-9	TRBD2	-	CASSIAGGSYNEQFF	TGTGCCAGCAGCATAGCGGGAGGGTCCTACAATGAGCAGTTCTTC
TRBJ2-1	TRBV7-3	-	-	CASSSASVENQFF	TGTGCCAGCAGCTCCGCGAGCGTGGAGAATCAGTTCTTC
TRBJ1-5	TRBV7-2	TRBD1	-	CASSGQGHQPQHF	TGTGCCAGCAGCGGACAGGGGCATCAGCCCCAGCATTTT
TRBJ2-7	TRBV5-1	TRBD1	-	CASSATGTGLGEQYF	TGCGCCAGCAGCGCAACAGGGACAGGGTTAGGCGAGCAGTACTTC
TRBJ1-1	TRBV5-8	TRBD1	few	CASSSRTGRLGEAFF	TGTGCCAGCAGCTCTCGGACAGGGAGGTTGGGGGAAGCTTTCTTT
TRBJ1-1	TRBV11-1	TRBD1	-	CASSLVGQENTEAFF	TGTGCCAGCAGCTTGGTAGGACAGGAGAACACTGAAGCTTTCTTT
TRBJ2-2	TRBV6-5	TRBD2	-	CASSGLAGGTGELFF	TGTGCCAGCAGTGGGCTAGCGGGGGGCACCGGGGAGCTGTTTTTT
TRBJ1-6	TRBV10-2	-	-	CASSEDRDSPLHF	TGCGCCAGCAGTGAGGACAGAGATTCACCCCTCCACTTT
TRBJ1-1	TRBV29-1	TRBD1	-	CSVEARTGATEAFF	TGCAGCGTTGAGGCCAGGACAGGGGCCACTGAAGCTTTCTTT